The 27 T cell receptor beta chains presented below share a single source sample, sequenced in a study of shared clonotypes between healthy human individuals. Naive CD8 cells were CD45RO-negative, positively selected for CCR7, excluding terminally differentiated effector memory CD45RA+ cells. Produced via immunoSEQ multiplex PCR; TCRdb's table is partial and in-frame only. The sample contains roughly 2,000,000 clones, 80% to 95% of which appear only once. Sequenced sample: naive CD8+ T cells from PBMCs. The receptor set was obtained from a young man in good health. Some clones in this sample may be carry-over from other donors' samples.

The gene calls are TRBV29-1 and TRBJ1-2; the D gene is possibly TRBD1 (5 bases). The ends were cut back, 4 bases at V and 7 bases at J, with 22 bases in the middle. This CDR3 has 15 amino acids. In germline, CDR1 is SQVTM, CDR2 ANQGSEA. In nucleotides, the CDR3 is TGCAGCGTTGTAGGGACTACCAATCCCCCCCGTGGCTACACCTTC. Protein sequence: CSVVGTTNPPRGYTF.

This rearrangement joins TRBV10-3 to TRBJ2-2; D might be TRBD1 or TRBD2, each matching 6 bases. The germline V and J ends were trimmed by 3 bases and 5 bases, with 16 bases remaining between them. The CDR3 sequence is 16 residues long. Germline assignment: CDR1 ENHRY and CDR2 SYGVKD. The CDR3 spells CAISEGGLTNTGELFF. Written as DNA, the CDR3 is TGTGCCATCAGTGAAGGGGGACTTACAAATACCGGGGAGCTGTTTTTT.

This rearrangement joins TRBV9 to TRBJ2-1; possible D gene TRBD2, 6 bases. Trimming took 1 base from V and 7 from J, leaving 12 bases between them. The CDR3 contains 14 residues. Germline V gene sequence: CDR1 SGDLS, CDR2 YYNGEE. The CDR3 DNA reads TGTGCCAGCAGCGTACCGGGAGTGGGGAATGAGCAGTTCTTC. Its protein product is CASSVPGVGNEQFF.

The gene calls are TRBV7-9 and TRBJ2-3; 9 bases align to TRBD2. The CDR3 has 17 amino acids. Germline lookup yields CDR1 SEHNR and CDR2 FQNEAQ (reference sequence). J was trimmed by 2 bases and V by 1 base; bases with no gene match: 7. The CDR3 nucleotides are TGTGCCAGCAGCTTAGGCTGGCGGGAGGGCCCCACAGATACGCAGTATTTT. It yields the protein CASSLGWREGPTDTQYF.

This rearrangement joins TRBV5-1 to TRBJ2-4; weak D call: TRBD1 (6 bases). The CDR3 runs 19 residues. From germline, CDR1 is SGHRS and CDR2 YFSETQ. The germline V and J ends were trimmed by 4 bases and 2 bases, with 25 bases remaining between them. The DNA of the CDR3 is TGCGCCAGCAGCCCTACCATCTTTACAGGGATGGTGACCAAAAACATTCAGTACTTC. Residues: CASSPTIFTGMVTKNIQYF.

The chain has TRBV7-8 and TRBJ2-7; D is undetermined. V was clipped by 2 bases and J by 3 bases, with 11 bases between them. Looked up from germline, CDR1 is SGHVS and CDR2 is FQNEAQ. The CDR3 has 14 amino acids. The chain's CDR3 is CASSLQDGDYEQYF. As DNA, the CDR3 is TGTGCCAGCAGCTTACAAGACGGAGACTACGAGCAGTACTTC.

The J gene is TRBJ2-7, the V gene TRBV27, with TRBD1 as a possible D gene (6 bases). CDR3 length: 14 residues. Between the trimmed V and J ends, which lost 2 bases and 3 bases, there was a span of 11 bases. Germline values: CDR1 MNHEY, CDR2 SMNVEV (reference sequence). The CDR3 sequence is CASSLVGQSYEQYF. CDR3 sequence (DNA): TGTGCCAGCAGTTTAGTAGGACAGAGCTACGAGCAGTACTTC.

With respect to this clone: One end of the junction does not line up with germline, which may come from a read error. This rearrangement joins TRBV5-1 to TRBJ1-5, with 7 bases that match TRBD1. The CDR3 totals 14 residues. The V gene's germline CDR1 is SGHRS and CDR2 YFSETQ. CDR3 bases: TGCGCCAGAGGGGGCCCCCTCAGCAGTCAGCCCCAGCATTTT. Protein product: CARGGPLSSQPQHF.

This chain links TRBV27 with TRBJ2-3; 14 nucleotides align to TRBD2. Germline trimming cut 6 bases from V and 4 bases from J; bases unmatched to any gene: 9. CDR3 size: 17 residues. CDR1 is MNHEY and CDR2 is SMNVEV in the germline V gene (reference sequence). The CDR3 spells CASRTGTSGRSADTQYF. Written as DNA, the CDR3 is TGTGCCAGCAGAACCGGGACTAGCGGGAGAAGCGCAGATACGCAGTATTTT.

To note about this clone: The same CDR3 also results from other DNA sequences found in this sample. This CDR3 is CASSLGPGTYGYTF. DNA of the CDR3: TGTGCCAGCAGTTTAGGACCAGGAACCTATGGCTACACCTTC. The rearrangement uses TRBV27 and TRBJ1-2; no clear D gene. Germline CDR1 is MNHEY and CDR2 is SMNVEV (reference sequence). The CDR3 is made up of 14 amino acids. With 2 bases removed from V and 4 bases from J, the gap between germline ends came to 11 bases.

The V and J genes are TRBV10-3 and TRBJ2-1, with 7 bases that match TRBD2. CDR1 and CDR2 (germline): ENHRY, SYGVKD. The CDR3 sequence is 16 residues long. The J segment lost 0 bases and the V segment lost 3 bases, leaving 5 bases of the junction unmatched. In nucleotides, the CDR3 is TGTGCCATCAGTGAACACCCTAGCGGCTCCTACAATGAGCAGTTCTTC. It is translated as CAISEHPSGSYNEQFF.

The chain joins TRBV27 to TRBJ1-1; TRBD1 aligns across 8 bases. Trimming at V came to 6 bases and at J to 8 bases, leaving 5 bases not matched to a gene. This CDR3 comprises 12 residues. From germline, CDR1 is MNHEY and CDR2 SMNVEV (reference sequence). Written as DNA, the CDR3 is TGTGCCAGCAGACCCCGACAGGGGGAAGCTTTCTTT. This codes for CASRPRQGEAFF.

The sample holds one count of this clone. The rearrangement links TRBV10-3 to TRBJ2-5; TRBD2 matches 13 bases. CDR1 is ENHRY, CDR2 SYGVKD, per germline. The V and J ends lost 2 bases and 4 bases, in that order; junction bases with no gene match: 4. The CDR3 runs to 16 residues. Here the CDR3 reads CAISEVLAGGSETQYF. CDR3 bases: TGTGCCATCAGTGAGGTACTAGCGGGAGGGTCAGAGACCCAGTACTTC.

This chain uses TRBV7-9 with TRBJ1-1, with a tentative D call TRBD1 (5 bases). Germline-derived CDR1 and CDR2 are SEHNR and FQNEAQ (reference sequence). Trimming removed 8 bases from V and 0 bases from J, with 16 bases in between. CDR3 size: 15 residues. Here the CDR3 reads CASSGALRMNTEAFF. DNA of the CDR3: TGTGCCAGCTCCGGGGCCTTGAGAATGAACACTGAAGCTTTCTTT.

On this clone: The identical CDR3 is also encoded by other nucleotide sequences in the sample. This chain connects TRBV9 to TRBJ2-3; TRBD2 matches at 8 bases. The CDR3 totals 16 residues. The germline CDR1 and CDR2 sequences are SGDLS and YYNGEE. The V gene end was trimmed by 0 bases and the J gene end by 0 bases; junction bases not matched to a gene: 3. DNA for the CDR3: TGTGCCAGCAGCGTAGTCTCTAGCGGGAGCACAGATACGCAGTATTTT. Translated: CASSVVSSGSTDTQYF.

The chain is built from TRBV19 and TRBJ2-5; 12 bases are shared with TRBD1. The trim removed 6 bases at V and 7 bases at J, leaving 12 bases unmatched. This CDR3 has 16 residues. The germline gives CDR1 LNHDA, CDR2 SQIVND (reference sequence). The CDR3 coding sequence is TGTGCCAGTAGCCTACCAGGGACAGGGGGCGCGGGGACCCAGTACTTC. It yields the protein CASSLPGTGGAGTQYF.

The V gene is TRBV18, the J gene TRBJ2-5, with 11 bases fitting TRBD1. Germline lookup yields CDR1 KGHSH and CDR2 LQKENI. Unmatched junction bases numbered 4, after V lost 4 bases and J lost 0 bases. The CDR3 length is 16 residues. The CDR3 region has the DNA TGTGCCAGCTCACTGGGGACAGGGGGTGACCAAGAGACCCAGTACTTC. Amino acid sequence: CASSLGTGGDQETQYF.

The chain is built from TRBV19 and TRBJ2-2, with D possibly being TRBD1 (5 bases). Trimming took off 7 bases at V and 6 bases at J, with 18 bases between the two ends. Germline values: CDR1 LNHDA, CDR2 SQIVND (reference sequence). The CDR3 spans 15 residues. CDR3 nucleotides: TGTGCCAGTACCATCCCCCCAGGGAAAGCCGGGGAGCTGTTTTTT. It encodes CASTIPPGKAGELFF.

The genes are TRBV27 and TRBJ2-1; 15 bases fit TRBD2. V shed 4 bases and J 10 bases; nucleotides not matched to a gene: 11. CDR3 size: 17 residues. From germline, CDR1 is MNHEY and CDR2 SMNVEV (reference sequence). The CDR3 protein is CASSSPSGLAGGDEQFF. In DNA, the CDR3 is TGTGCCAGCAGTTCCCCGTCGGGACTAGCGGGAGGAGACGAGCAGTTCTTC.

To note about this clone: Other DNA sequences of this sample code for an identical CDR3. The rearrangement links TRBV9 to TRBJ2-1; D is undetermined. CDR3 length: 12 residues. Trimming shortened V by 0 bases and J by 6 bases, and 4 bases separated the two germline ends. Per the germline V gene, CDR1 is SGDLS and CDR2 is YYNGEE. The CDR3 region is CASSVGSNEQFF. The DNA of the CDR3 is TGTGCCAGCAGCGTAGGAAGCAATGAGCAGTTCTTC.

The genes are TRBV6-1 and TRBJ2-1; D is possibly TRBD2 (6 bases). Trimming left V 3 bases short and J 15 bases short, with 21 bases between. The CDR3 is made up of 14 amino acids. Germline V lookup: CDR1 MNHNS, CDR2 SASEGT. The CDR3 DNA follows: TGTGCCAGCAGTGAGGAGGGGACCCTCGGGGATCCGTTCTTC. Translation: CASSEEGTLGDPFF.

This clone showed up just a few times. This sample includes further DNA sequences coding for the same CDR3. The V gene is TRBV6-6, the J gene TRBJ1-5; no reliable D call. Trimming removed 6 bases from V and 5 bases from J, with 11 bases in between. The CDR3 is made up of 13 amino acids. The germline V gene encodes CDR1 MNHNY and CDR2 SVGAGI (reference sequence). The CDR3 here is CASSPYSDQPQHF. CDR3 DNA sequence: TGTGCCAGCAGCCCGTATTCAGATCAGCCCCAGCATTTT.

The chain joins TRBV28 to TRBJ1-5; TRBD1 is a possible D gene (5 bases). Trimming left V 2 bases short and J 6 bases short, with 14 bases between. The CDR3 runs to 15 residues. The germline CDR1 and CDR2 sequences are MDHEN and SYDVKM. CDR3 loop: CASSLRSGHSQPQHF. Written as DNA, the CDR3 is TGTGCCAGCAGTTTAAGATCAGGGCATAGTCAGCCCCAGCATTTT.

The chain couples TRBV29-1 to TRBJ1-1; D is unresolved. The CDR3 is 13 residues long. Trimming removed 6 bases at V and 0 bases at J, with 11 bases between. Looked up from germline, CDR1 is SQVTM and CDR2 is ANQGSEA. CDR3 protein: CSVRGGLNTEAFF. CDR3 nucleotide sequence: TGCAGCGTCCGGGGAGGTTTGAACACTGAAGCTTTCTTT.

CDR3 bases: TGTGCCAGCAGCTTGGGGACAGCTACTAACTATGGCTACACCTTC. As protein: CASSLGTATNYGYTF. The V gene is TRBV5-5, the J gene TRBJ1-2, with D perhaps TRBD1 (6 bases). Germline V lookup: CDR1 SGHKS, CDR2 YYEKEE (reference sequence). The CDR3 runs 15 residues. Trimming removed 0 bases from V and 0 bases from J, with 9 bases in between.

The V and J genes are TRBV10-1 and TRBJ2-2; 9 bases agree with TRBD2. With 1 base clipped from V and 4 bases from J, the junction kept 10 bases outside the gene matches. The CDR3 loop spans 18 amino acids. The germline gives CDR1 WNHNN, CDR2 SYGVQD (reference sequence). CDR3 sequence reads: CASSEFLLAGDGTGELFF. The DNA of the CDR3 is TGCGCCAGCAGTGAGTTCCTATTAGCGGGAGATGGCACCGGGGAGCTGTTTTTT.

The chain has TRBV2 and TRBJ2-1; D gene unclear. The germline gives CDR1 SNHLY, CDR2 FYNNEI. V was trimmed by 2 bases and J by 0 bases, leaving 11 bases between them. This CDR3 has 16 amino acids. CDR3 in amino acids: CASSEMGSYSYNEQFF. For the CDR3, the DNA is TGTGCCAGCAGTGAAATGGGGTCATACTCCTACAATGAGCAGTTCTTC.